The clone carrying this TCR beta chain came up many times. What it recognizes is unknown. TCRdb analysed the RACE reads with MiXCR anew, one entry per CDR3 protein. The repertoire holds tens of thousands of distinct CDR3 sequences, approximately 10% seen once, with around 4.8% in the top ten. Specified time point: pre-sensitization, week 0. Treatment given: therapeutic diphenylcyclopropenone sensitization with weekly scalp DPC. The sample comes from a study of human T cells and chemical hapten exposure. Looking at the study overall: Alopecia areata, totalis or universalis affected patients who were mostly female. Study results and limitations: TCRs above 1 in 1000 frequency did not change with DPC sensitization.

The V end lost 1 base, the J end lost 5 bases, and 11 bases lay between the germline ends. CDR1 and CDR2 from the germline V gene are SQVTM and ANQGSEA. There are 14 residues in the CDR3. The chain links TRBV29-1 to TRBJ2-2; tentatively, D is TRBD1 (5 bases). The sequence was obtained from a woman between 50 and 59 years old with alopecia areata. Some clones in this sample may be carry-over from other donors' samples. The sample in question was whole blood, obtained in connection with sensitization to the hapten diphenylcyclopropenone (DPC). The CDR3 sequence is CSVEGRASTGELFF. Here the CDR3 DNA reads TGCAGCGTTGAAGGCAGGGCGAGTACCGGGGAGCTGTTTTTT.